This TCR beta chain was obtained from a study of T cells in Graves' hyperthyroidism and ophthalmopathy. Study-level information: Before any treatment, at initial diagnosis, peripheral blood was collected. General study points: Before onset, ophthalmopathy was predicted by the model a median around 6.2 months earlier. A model of 13 V-J pairs discriminated ophthalmopathy from stable hyperthyroidism. Most thyroid clonotypes that were expanded above 0.001 also turned up in blood.

The germline CDR1 and CDR2 sequences are SGHRS and YFSETQ. J lost 2 bases, V lost 3 bases, and 6 bases had no gene match. This CDR3 spans 15 amino acids. RNA transcripts provided the source from which TCR beta CDR3 regions were amplified. HTBI primers were employed in a first-round RT-PCR of the TCR CDR3. TCRdb re-derived calls from the multiplex PCR reads in MiXCR, one entry per CDR3 protein. Altogether 650,000 to 850,000 distinct CDR3 sequences are present, roughly a sixth being singletons, with the ten largest covering approximately 15%. In its sample, this clonotype was seen many times. The antigen is unknown.

The sample taken for sequencing was blood. This TCR derives from a woman in her fifties or sixties with Graves' hyperthyroidism that later progressed to Graves' ophthalmopathy. The chain carries TRBV5-1 and TRBJ1-2, with TRBD1 matching 8 bases. In DNA form, the CDR3 reads TGCGCCAGCAGCTGGGCGGACAGGGCGAACTATGGCTACACCTTC. The encoded protein is CASSWADRANYGYTF.